This T cell receptor beta chain was sequenced during a study of patients and donors after allogeneic stem cell transplantation. Trimming took off 0 bases at V and 4 bases at J, with 8 bases between the two ends. This CDR3 has 14 amino acids. Germline assignment: CDR1 SGHAT and CDR2 FQNNGV. MiXCR, run by TCRdb on the RT-PCR reads, gives a single entry per CDR3 protein. The table lists fewer than 250,000 distinct CDR3 sequences, around an eighth of them singletons, with approximately 10% in the top ten. The rearrangement joins TRBV11-2 to TRBJ2-3, with D tentatively TRBD1 (5 bases). This TCR derives from a human donor who was either an allogeneic HSCT recipient or a stem cell or donor lymphocyte infusion donor (not recorded which). It is not recorded whose cells these are; they may come from a transplant donor. What was sequenced was blood, either unsorted or a sorted T cell fraction (not recorded which). The CDR3 sequence: CASSLDRAADTQYF. For the CDR3, the DNA is TGTGCCAGCAGCTTAGACAGGGCCGCAGATACGCAGTATTTT.